The 23 T cell receptor beta chains given below trace back to one sample, sequenced in a study of metastatic and nonmetastatic thyroid tumors (TCRdb year 2020). Libraries were made using PCR. Sequencing relied on an Illumina HiSeq 4000. TCRdb reran the public reads through fastp at Q25 and MiXCR, keeping productive beta chains. Present in this sample are 36,000 or so clones, roughly 33% of which were seen just once. In total, the top ten clones hold more than 15% of the sample. None of the patients had been given any treatment before thyroid surgery. Sequenced: tumor tissue. The receptor set was obtained from a female donor with papillary thyroid cancer or a benign thyroid nodule (not recorded which). Some clones in this sample may be carry-over from other donors' samples.

The chain is built from TRBV9 and TRBJ1-2; no clear D gene. V lost 0 bases to trimming and J lost 3 bases, with 15 bases between them. The germline V gene has CDR1 SGDLS and CDR2 YYNGEE. The CDR3 runs to 16 residues. The CDR3 reads CASSVGRTTVDYGYTF. The DNA for the CDR3 is TGTGCCAGCAGCGTAGGCAGGACTACTGTTGACTATGGCTACACCTTC.

The chain is built from TRBV2 and TRBJ2-2; D unresolved. This CDR3 has 14 residues. V was shortened by 4 bases and J by 4 bases, with 10 bases between the two germline ends. Germline CDR1 and CDR2: SNHLY and FYNNEI. As DNA, the CDR3 is TGTGCCAGCAGTGGAGAGAGTGGCACCGGGGAGCTGTTTTTT. Translated: CASSGESGTGELFF.

The gene calls are TRBV9 and TRBJ2-1, with D uncertain. The CDR3 consists of 15 residues. Germline V gene sequence: CDR1 SGDLS, CDR2 YYNGEE. With 3 bases removed from V and 8 bases from J, the gap between germline ends came to 18 bases. CDR3 protein: CASSERPLKLDEQFF. The CDR3 DNA reads TGTGCCAGCAGCGAACGACCCCTAAAACTGGATGAGCAGTTCTTC.

For this clone: The germline gene is not matched at one end of the junction; a read error may be the cause. This sequence joins TRBV20-1 and TRBJ2-5; 10 nucleotides align to TRBD2. Germline CDR1 DFQATT, CDR2 SNEGSKA (reference sequence). The CDR3 is 19 residues long. CDR3 region: CSVRDWWGAGGQGQETQYF. DNA for the CDR3: TGCAGTGTTAGAGATTGGTGGGGAGCGGGGGGGCAAGGCCAAGAGACCCAGTACTTC.

V is TRBV5-1 and J is TRBJ2-3, with D possibly TRBD2 on 5 matching bases. With 5 bases removed from V and 4 bases from J, the gap between germline ends came to 17 bases. There are 15 residues in the CDR3. Germline V gives CDR1 SGHRS, CDR2 YFSETQ. The CDR3 spells CASSSSGQSPDTQYF. The CDR3 DNA follows: TGCGCCAGCAGTTCCAGCGGCCAGTCCCCAGATACGCAGTATTTT.

The chain carries TRBV6-2 or TRBV6-3 and TRBJ2-1; D possibly corresponds to TRBD1 (6 bases). The CDR3 length is 16 residues. Per germline, CDR1 MNHEY and CDR2 SVGEGT. The ends were cut back, 2 bases at V and 2 bases at J, with 13 bases in the middle. The CDR3 reads CASSYNRRGTYNEQFF. CDR3 nucleotide sequence: TGTGCCAGCAGTTACAATCGCAGGGGAACCTACAATGAGCAGTTCTTC.

The chain recombines TRBV19 with TRBJ1-2; D may be TRBD1 (5 bases). Germline assignment: CDR1 LNHDA and CDR2 SQIVND (reference sequence). This CDR3 spans 15 amino acids. Trimming removed 4 bases at V and 1 base at J, with 13 bases between. CDR3 coding DNA: TGTGCCAGTAGTACTTCAGGGCTATATAACTATGGCTACACCTTC. Protein sequence: CASSTSGLYNYGYTF.

The V gene is TRBV25-1, the J gene TRBJ1-2, with D possibly TRBD1 on 6 matching bases. Trimming pared 1 base from V and 8 bases from J, leaving 11 bases between. The CDR3 length is 13 residues. The germline gives CDR1 MGHDK, CDR2 SYGVNS. In DNA, the CDR3 is TGTGCCAGCAGTGAATGGACAGAAGGAGGCTACACCTTC. Translation: CASSEWTEGGYTF.

This clone was seen more than once but under ten times. The chain uses TRBV6-1 and TRBJ2-7; 9 positions agree with TRBD2. Germline loops: CDR1 MNHNS, CDR2 SASEGT. V trimming: 3 bases; J trimming: 1 base; junction bases outside the gene matches: 4. This CDR3 has 15 amino acids. CDR3 region: CASSEISGSSYEQYF. CDR3 nucleotide sequence: TGTGCCAGCAGTGAGATTAGCGGGAGTTCCTACGAGCAGTACTTC.

The chain recombines TRBV20-1 with TRBJ2-6, with TRBD2 as a possible D gene (5 bases). In germline, CDR1 is DFQATT, CDR2 SNEGSKA (reference sequence). The germline V and J ends were trimmed by 1 base and 3 bases, with 19 bases remaining between them. The CDR3 contains 18 residues. This CDR3 is CSARVDYVKGRGANVLTF. The CDR3 nucleotides read TGCAGTGCTAGAGTAGACTACGTGAAAGGGCGTGGGGCCAACGTCCTGACTTTC.

V gene TRBV12-3 or TRBV12-4 combines with J gene TRBJ1-2; 7 nucleotides align to TRBD1. The CDR3 is made up of 13 amino acids. V dropped 5 bases and J dropped 2; count of bases not matched to a gene: 2. This CDR3 reads CASSGQANYGYTF. Written as DNA, the CDR3 is TGTGCCAGCAGTGGACAGGCGAACTATGGCTACACCTTC.

This clone was counted only a few times. The V call is TRBV12-3 or TRBV12-4, the J call TRBJ2-1; D gene uncertain. V lost 3 bases, J lost 9 bases, and 6 bases lay in between. The CDR3 length is 11 residues. For the CDR3, the DNA is TGTGCCAGCAGTTTGTCTCTTGAGCAGTTCTTC. Translated, it gives CASSLSLEQFF.

V is TRBV28 and J is TRBJ2-5; 9 positions match TRBD2. This CDR3 is built from 14 residues. The V and J ends lost 6 bases and 4 bases, in that order; junction bases with no gene match: 6. Germline CDR1 reads MDHEN; CDR2 reads SYDVKM. CDR3 coding DNA: TGTGCCAGCAGGAAGGGACTAGCCGGAGAGACCCAGTACTTC. Translating gives CASRKGLAGETQYF.

The chain carries TRBV15 and TRBJ2-7; 8 positions agree with TRBD2. This CDR3 has 15 amino acids. From germline, CDR1 is LNHNV and CDR2 YYDKDF (reference sequence). V trimming: 3 bases; J trimming: 7 bases; junction bases outside the gene matches: 11. Written as DNA, the CDR3 is TGTGCCACCAGCAGTGGTCGAGCGGGAGCGAGGGAGCAGTACTTC. As protein: CATSSGRAGAREQYF.

This clone was seen a few times. The chain combines TRBV25-1 with TRBJ1-5, with a tentative D call TRBD1 (5 bases). CDR3 length equals 16 residues. Germline V gives CDR1 MGHDK, CDR2 SYGVNS. Deletions cut 2 bases from V and 0 bases from J, with 11 bases between. CDR3 DNA: TGTGCCAGCAGTGAAGAGGGACTACTTAGCAATCAGCCCCAGCATTTT. It codes for CASSEEGLLSNQPQHF.

The chain uses TRBV10-1 and TRBJ1-4, with 8 bases matching TRBD1. Looked up from germline, CDR1 is WNHNN and CDR2 is SYGVQD (reference sequence). The CDR3 is 15 amino acids. The J segment lost 10 bases and the V segment lost 0 bases, leaving 7 bases of the junction unmatched. The CDR3 nucleotides are TGCGCCAGCAGTGAGTCGGCCGGACAGGGAGGAAAACTGTTTTTT. As protein: CASSESAGQGGKLFF.

With regard to this clone: A read error is likely, as this CDR3 ends without the conserved phenylalanine or tryptophan. The chain couples TRBV7-2 to TRBJ2-3; D perhaps matches TRBD1 (6 bases). Trimming cost V 2 bases and J 5 bases, with 11 bases left between them. The CDR3 has 14 amino acids. Germline CDR1 and CDR2: SGHTA and FQGNSA. The CDR3 sequence is CASSLQGIGDTQYL. The CDR3 DNA reads TGTGCCAGCAGCTTACAGGGGATCGGAGATACGCAGTATCTT.

The chain employs TRBV3-1 and TRBJ1-5, with D unclear. This CDR3 region has 14 residues. V was trimmed by 1 base and J by 1 base, leaving 5 bases between them. Germline CDR1 and CDR2: LGHDT and YNNKEL (reference sequence). The CDR3 spells CASSQVQSNQPQHF. The CDR3 region has the DNA TGTGCCAGCAGCCAAGTCCAAAGCAATCAGCCCCAGCATTTT.

This chain joins TRBV7-8 and TRBJ2-7; 9 bases are shared with TRBD1. The CDR3 consists of 13 residues. V dropped 2 bases and J dropped 6; count of bases not matched to a gene: 2. From germline, CDR1 is SGHVS and CDR2 FQNEAQ. The CDR3 here is CASSLQTGGEQYF. In nucleotides, the CDR3 is TGTGCCAGCAGCTTACAGACAGGGGGCGAGCAGTACTTC.

V is TRBV7-6 and J is TRBJ1-2; no firm D call. This CDR3 comprises 13 residues. CDR1 SGHVS and CDR2 FNYEAQ come from the germline V gene. V was clipped by 1 base and J by 8 bases, with 11 bases between them. The CDR3, as DNA: TGTGCCAGCAGCTTAGGATCCGGTGGAGGCTACACCTTC. Translating gives CASSLGSGGGYTF.

The chain carries TRBV19 and TRBJ1-2, with D hard to call. Trimming cost V 5 bases and J 4 bases, with 11 bases left between them. The germline V gene has CDR1 LNHDA and CDR2 SQIVND (reference sequence). The CDR3 extends over 13 amino acids. The CDR3 spells CASSPGPTYGYTF. CDR3 nucleotide sequence: TGTGCCAGTAGTCCTGGGCCGACCTATGGCTACACCTTC.

This clone came up once. The chain recombines TRBV7-9 with TRBJ1-2; 8 bases match TRBD1. The V and J ends lost 4 bases and 7 bases, in that order; junction bases with no gene match: 8. The CDR3 runs 14 residues. The V gene's germline CDR1 is SEHNR and CDR2 FQNEAQ (reference sequence). The chain's CDR3 is CASSSGQGISGYTF. CDR3 in DNA: TGTGCCAGCAGCTCAGGACAGGGCATATCTGGCTACACCTTC.

The rearrangement uses TRBV7-2 and TRBJ2-1; D is unresolved. Trimming pared 5 bases from V and 7 bases from J, leaving 12 bases between. There are 13 residues in the CDR3. The germline V gene encodes CDR1 SGHTA and CDR2 FQGNSA. For the CDR3, the DNA is TGTGCCAGCAGCCGATACGACTGGAATGAGCAGTTCTTC. Protein sequence: CASSRYDWNEQFF.